The following is a TCR beta chain sequence with its context. Its antigen is not known. Donors comprised only Caucasian adults living in Nashville, Tennessee. Germline values: CDR1 MGHRA, CDR2 YSYEKL. V was pared by 1 base and J by 4 bases, with 3 bases between. The length of the CDR3 is 12 residues. These data originate in a study of shared clonotypes between healthy human individuals. Study-level information: Each donor contributed plates that comprised three CD4 naive, three CD4 memory, two CD8 naive and one CD8 memory.

Sequencing was performed with immunoSEQ multiplex PCR; in TCRdb, only in-frame clones are kept and a portion is missing. The table records around 1.4 million clones, roughly 98.5% of them present only once. Study outcomes and limitations: Genetic and exposure-history diversity was limited by the few donors.

Sequenced material: naive CD4+ T cells sorted from blood. Regarding subset: CD45RA+ positively selected. V usage is TRBV4-1 and J usage is TRBJ2-3; no clear D. This sequence originates from a young man in good health. CDR3 bases: TGCGCCAGCAGCCAAGTCTCAGATACGCAGTATTTT. Translation: CASSQVSDTQYF.